This is a list of T cell receptor beta chains from one sample in a study of shared clonotypes between healthy human individuals. Produced via immunoSEQ multiplex PCR; TCRdb's table is partial and in-frame only. The sample gives some 630,000 clones, 95% to 97% of which show up once; roughly 0.1% is in the top ten. The specimen sequenced was naive CD8+ T cells sorted from blood. These receptors were taken from a woman under 40 in good health. Both conserved end residues are part of each CDR3. A D gene is named only where the DNA matches it firmly. Only some rows state a clone size, as once, few, many or a class for expanded clones.

cdr3_nt,cdr3_aa,clone_size,d_call,v_call,j_call
TGTGCCAGTAGCGCCGGGACTAGTGGCACAGATACGCAGTATTTT,CASSAGTSGTDTQYF,NA,TRBD2,TRBV19,TRBJ2-3
TGCGCCAGCAGCCAAGATCCGGGGGGGCCAGGGGCTTTCTTT,CASSQDPGGPGAFF,NA,NA,TRBV4-1,TRBJ1-1
TGTGCCAGCAGGGGACAGGGGGGGAGTTATACCAATCAGCCCCAGCATTTT,CASRGQGGSYTNQPQHF,NA,TRBD1,TRBV28,TRBJ1-5
TGTGCCAGCAGCGCCCGCAGGGGCCAACCTAACGAGCAGTACTTC,CASSARRGQPNEQYF,NA,NA,TRBV7-9,TRBJ2-7
TGCGCCAGCGAACCTCCCGGGGGTCGTGAAGCTTTCTTT,CASEPPGGREAFF,NA,NA,TRBV5-1,TRBJ1-1
TGTGCCAGCAGCGGTAGCGGGAGATGGTACGAGCAGTACTTC,CASSGSGRWYEQYF,NA,TRBD2,TRBV5-8,TRBJ2-7
TGCGCCAGCAGCCTCCGGGGAGGGGCCAATGAGCAGTTCTTC,CASSLRGGANEQFF,NA,TRBD2,TRBV5-1,TRBJ2-1
TGTGCCAGCAGTTTCGGGGTTCAATCCTACGAGCAGTACTTC,CASSFGVQSYEQYF,NA,NA,TRBV28,TRBJ2-7
TGCGCCAGAGCGGGAGGAAAGAACACCGGGGAGCTGTTTTTT,CARAGGKNTGELFF,NA,TRBD2,TRBV10-2,TRBJ2-2
TGTGCCAGTAGTGGGGGACTAGCGGGAGACTACGAGCAGTACTTC,CASSGGLAGDYEQYF,NA,TRBD2,TRBV19,TRBJ2-7
TGTGCCAGCAGTCCGGGGACTAGCGGTACCTACGAGCAGTACTTC,CASSPGTSGTYEQYF,NA,TRBD2,TRBV5-6,TRBJ2-7
TGTGCCAGCAGCCCTAGCGGGGTCGCCTACGAGCAGTACTTC,CASSPSGVAYEQYF,NA,TRBD2,TRBV9,TRBJ2-7
TGTGCCAGCAGCCTACTTGGCTGGGGGGACACCGGGGAGCTGTTTTTT,CASSLLGWGDTGELFF,NA,NA,TRBV11-2,TRBJ2-2
TGTGCCAGCAGCTGGTGGGACACCAAAAGCTATGGCTACACCTTC,CASSWWDTKSYGYTF,once,NA,TRBV5-4,TRBJ1-2
TGTGCCAGCAGTCCTCTGACGGCCAGGGGAGGCACTGAAGCTTTCTTT,CASSPLTARGGTEAFF,NA,NA,TRBV27,TRBJ1-1
TGTGCCAGCAGTGCCGGTCCAGGGGGCACTGAAGCTTTCTTT,CASSAGPGGTEAFF,NA,TRBD1,TRBV25-1,TRBJ1-1
TGTGCCAGCAGCTTATGGAGGGGCACCGGGGCCAACGTCCTGACTTTC,CASSLWRGTGANVLTF,NA,NA,TRBV5-6,TRBJ2-6
TGCGCCAGCAGCTTGGCACAGGGGGCCTACGAGCAGTACTTC,CASSLAQGAYEQYF,NA,TRBD1,TRBV5-1,TRBJ2-7
TGTGCCAGCAGCTTAGAGCCCGCGAACACCGGGGAGCTGTTTTTT,CASSLEPANTGELFF,NA,NA,TRBV11-2,TRBJ2-2
TGTGCCAGCTCCCCCGGCTCGACTGAAGCTTTCTTT,CASSPGSTEAFF,NA,NA,TRBV18,TRBJ1-1
TGTGCCAGCAGCTTATGGGCGGGAGTTGAGGAGCAGTTCTTC,CASSLWAGVEEQFF,NA,TRBD2,TRBV7-9,TRBJ2-1
TGTGCCAGCAGCCAAAATTCCGGGACTAGTTGGTACGAGCAGTACTTC,CASSQNSGTSWYEQYF,NA,TRBD2,TRBV7-9,TRBJ2-7
TGTGCCAGCAGCACCACCCACGGAACCCTCTCCTACGAGCAGTACTTC,CASSTTHGTLSYEQYF,NA,NA,TRBV7-8,TRBJ2-7
TGTGCCAGCAGTTGGCGGGACAGCGGAGGAGAGCAGTACTTC,CASSWRDSGGEQYF,NA,NA,TRBV27,TRBJ2-7
TGTGCCAGCAGCCCTCCCGAAGCTCTAGCGGGAGAGACTGGGGCCAACGTCCTGACTTTC,CASSPPEALAGETGANVLTF,NA,TRBD2,TRBV9,TRBJ2-6
TGTGCCAGCAGCCCTATGCGGGGAACCCCCTACAATGAGCAGTTCTTC,CASSPMRGTPYNEQFF,once,NA,TRBV28,TRBJ2-1
TGTGCCAGCAGCTTGAACCGCGGGGAGGCCAACGTCCTGACTTTC,CASSLNRGEANVLTF,NA,NA,TRBV7-3,TRBJ2-6
TGCGCCAGCAGTCCAGACGCTGGGGAGCTGTTTTTT,CASSPDAGELFF,few,NA,TRBV23-1,TRBJ2-2
TGTGCCAGCAGCGACGGGACAGGGGGTAGCAATCAGCCCCAGCATTTT,CASSDGTGGSNQPQHF,NA,TRBD1,TRBV5-5,TRBJ1-5
TGCGCCAGCAGTGAGTATCGCAGTAATGAAGCTTTCTTT,CASSEYRSNEAFF,NA,NA,TRBV10-2,TRBJ1-1
TGTGCCAGCAGCCAAACTTGGGGGCCTCTCTCCTACGAGCAGTACTTC,CASSQTWGPLSYEQYF,NA,NA,TRBV5-8,TRBJ2-7
TGTGCCAGCAGTCCGACAGGGGGCTTGAACACTGAAGCTTTCTTT,CASSPTGGLNTEAFF,once,TRBD1,TRBV6-6,TRBJ1-1
TGTGCCAGCAGTTTAGCGGGACTTGGATACGAGCAGTACTTC,CASSLAGLGYEQYF,NA,TRBD2,TRBV5-6,TRBJ2-7
TGTGCCAGCACCGTCGGGGGACTAGCGGCGAACACCGGGGAGCTGTTTTTT,CASTVGGLAANTGELFF,NA,TRBD2,TRBV7-2,TRBJ2-2
TGTGCCAGCAGCTCCTCGCAAACCGGACAGCGTGTCGGCTACACCTTC,CASSSSQTGQRVGYTF,NA,NA,TRBV13,TRBJ1-2
TGTGCCAGCAGTTTATCCTCTGGATCCACAGATACGCAGTATTTT,CASSLSSGSTDTQYF,NA,NA,TRBV28,TRBJ2-3
TGTGCCAGTAGTATTGACGCGATGTACCAAGAGACCCAGTACTTC,CASSIDAMYQETQYF,NA,NA,TRBV19,TRBJ2-5
TGTGCCAGCAGTCCCGGGACTAGCGGGAGTTCCGAGCAGTACTTC,CASSPGTSGSSEQYF,NA,TRBD2,TRBV27,TRBJ2-7
TGCAGCGTTGAAGATCTTTGGGGACAGGGTGGCGAAGCTTTCTTT,CSVEDLWGQGGEAFF,NA,TRBD1,TRBV29-1,TRBJ1-1
TGCGCCAGCAGCCCAGGGACAGGCCCGAGGAACCACTATGGCTACACCTTC,CASSPGTGPRNHYGYTF,NA,TRBD1,TRBV5-1,TRBJ1-2